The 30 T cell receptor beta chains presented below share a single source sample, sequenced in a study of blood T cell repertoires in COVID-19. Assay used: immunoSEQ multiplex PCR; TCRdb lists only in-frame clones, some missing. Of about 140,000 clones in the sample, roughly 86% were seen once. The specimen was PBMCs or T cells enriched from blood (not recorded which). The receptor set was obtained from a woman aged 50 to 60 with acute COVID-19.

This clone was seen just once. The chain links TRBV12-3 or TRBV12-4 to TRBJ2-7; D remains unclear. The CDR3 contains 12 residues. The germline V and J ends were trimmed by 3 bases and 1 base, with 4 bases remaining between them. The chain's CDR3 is CASSFLSYEQYF. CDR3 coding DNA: TGTGCCAGCAGTTTTTTATCCTACGAGCAGTACTTC.

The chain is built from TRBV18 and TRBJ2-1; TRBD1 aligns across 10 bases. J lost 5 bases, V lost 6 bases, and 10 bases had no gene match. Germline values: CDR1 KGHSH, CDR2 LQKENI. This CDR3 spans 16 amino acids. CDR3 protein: CASSTSAGQGDNEQFF. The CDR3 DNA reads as TGTGCCAGCTCCACCTCCGCTGGACAGGGGGACAATGAGCAGTTCTTC.

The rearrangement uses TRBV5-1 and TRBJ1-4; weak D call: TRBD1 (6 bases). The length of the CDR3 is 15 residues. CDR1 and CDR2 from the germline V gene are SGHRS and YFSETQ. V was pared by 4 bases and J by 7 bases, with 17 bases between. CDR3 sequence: CASSTGRGSGEKLFF. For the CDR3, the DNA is TGCGCCAGCAGCACAGGGCGGGGGTCGGGTGAAAAACTGTTTTTT.

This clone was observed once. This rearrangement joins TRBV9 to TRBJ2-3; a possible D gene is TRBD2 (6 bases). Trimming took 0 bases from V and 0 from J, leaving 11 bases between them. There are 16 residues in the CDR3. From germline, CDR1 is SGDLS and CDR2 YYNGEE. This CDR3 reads CASSVGVAESTDTQYF. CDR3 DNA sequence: TGTGCCAGCAGCGTAGGTGTAGCGGAGAGCACAGATACGCAGTATTTT.

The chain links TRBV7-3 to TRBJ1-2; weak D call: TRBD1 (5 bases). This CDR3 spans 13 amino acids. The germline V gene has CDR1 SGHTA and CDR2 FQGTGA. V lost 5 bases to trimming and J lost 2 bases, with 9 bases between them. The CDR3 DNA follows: TGTGCCAGCAGCGTGGACAAGAACTATGGCTACACCTTC. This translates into CASSVDKNYGYTF.

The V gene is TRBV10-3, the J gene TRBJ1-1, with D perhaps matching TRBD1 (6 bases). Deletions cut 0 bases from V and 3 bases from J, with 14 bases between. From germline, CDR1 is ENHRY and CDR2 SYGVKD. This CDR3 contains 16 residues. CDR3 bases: TGTGCCATCAGTGAGTCCGGGGCAGGGGCTGACACTGAAGCTTTCTTT. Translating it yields CAISESGAGADTEAFF.

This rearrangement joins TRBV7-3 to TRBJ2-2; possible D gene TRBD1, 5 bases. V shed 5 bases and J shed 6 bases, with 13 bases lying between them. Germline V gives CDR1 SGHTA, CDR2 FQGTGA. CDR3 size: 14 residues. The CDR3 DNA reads TGTGCCAGCAGCCACAAAGGGGTGTCCGGGGAGCTGTTTTTT. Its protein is CASSHKGVSGELFF.

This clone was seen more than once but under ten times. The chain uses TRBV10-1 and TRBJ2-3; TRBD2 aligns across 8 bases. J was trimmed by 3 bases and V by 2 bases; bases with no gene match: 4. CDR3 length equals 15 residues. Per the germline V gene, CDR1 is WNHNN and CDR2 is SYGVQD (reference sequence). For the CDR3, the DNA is TGCGCCAGCAGTGAGAGTCTAGCGGGTACAGATACGCAGTATTTT. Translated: CASSESLAGTDTQYF.

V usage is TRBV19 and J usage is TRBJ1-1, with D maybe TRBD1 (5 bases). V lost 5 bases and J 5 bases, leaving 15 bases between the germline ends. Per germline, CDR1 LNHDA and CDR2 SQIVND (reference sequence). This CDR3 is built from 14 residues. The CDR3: CASSLLLRGTEAFF. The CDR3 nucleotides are TGTGCCAGTAGTCTTCTGCTCCGGGGGACTGAAGCTTTCTTT.

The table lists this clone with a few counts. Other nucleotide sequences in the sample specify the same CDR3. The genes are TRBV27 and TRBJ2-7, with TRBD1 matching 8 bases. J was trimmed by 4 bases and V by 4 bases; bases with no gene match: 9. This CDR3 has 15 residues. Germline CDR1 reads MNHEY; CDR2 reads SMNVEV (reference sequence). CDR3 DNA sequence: TGTGCCAGCAGTTCCCCCGGGACAGGAATTTACGAGCAGTACTTC. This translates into CASSSPGTGIYEQYF.

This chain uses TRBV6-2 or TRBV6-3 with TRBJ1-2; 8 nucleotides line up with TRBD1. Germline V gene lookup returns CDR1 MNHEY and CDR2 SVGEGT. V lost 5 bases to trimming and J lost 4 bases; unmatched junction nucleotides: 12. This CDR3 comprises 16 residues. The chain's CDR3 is CASSLAGTGASYGYTF. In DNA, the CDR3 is TGTGCCAGCAGTCTAGCCGGGACAGGAGCATCCTATGGCTACACCTTC.

CDR3 bases: TGTGCCAGCAGTTACCAAACCGGGACAGACTACGAGCAGTACTTC. It codes for CASSYQTGTDYEQYF. The chain joins TRBV6-5 to TRBJ2-7, with 7 bases matching TRBD1. Per germline, CDR1 MNHEY and CDR2 SVGAGI. This CDR3 spans 15 amino acids. Trimming removed 2 bases from V and 3 bases from J; junction bases left unmatched: 7.

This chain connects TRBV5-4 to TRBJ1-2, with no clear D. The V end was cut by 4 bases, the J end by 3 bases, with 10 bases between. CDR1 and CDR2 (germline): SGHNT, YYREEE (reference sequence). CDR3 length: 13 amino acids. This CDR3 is CASSPATDYGYTF. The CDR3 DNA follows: TGTGCCAGCAGCCCCGCAACGGACTATGGCTACACCTTC.

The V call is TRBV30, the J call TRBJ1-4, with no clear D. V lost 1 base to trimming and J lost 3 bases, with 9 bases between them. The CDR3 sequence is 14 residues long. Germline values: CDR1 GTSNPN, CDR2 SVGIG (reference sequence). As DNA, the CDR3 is TGTGCCTGGAGTGACGGGTTGTCTAATGAAAAACTGTTTTTT. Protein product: CAWSDGLSNEKLFF.

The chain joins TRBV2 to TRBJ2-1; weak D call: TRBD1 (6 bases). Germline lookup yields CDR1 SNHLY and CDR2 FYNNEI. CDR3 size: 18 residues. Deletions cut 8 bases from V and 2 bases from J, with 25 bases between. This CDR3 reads CASLRGSRGSETYNEQFF. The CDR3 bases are TGTGCCAGCTTAAGAGGGTCGAGGGGGAGTGAAACCTACAATGAGCAGTTCTTC. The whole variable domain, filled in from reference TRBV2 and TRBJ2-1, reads EPEVTQTPSHQVTQMGQEVILRCVPISNHLYFYWYRQILGQKVEFLVSFYNNEISEKSEIFDDQFSVERPDGSNFTLKIRSTKLEDSAMYFCASLRGSRGSETYNEQFFGPGTRLTVL.

The CDR3 loop is CASSRSSGANVLTF. The CDR3 DNA sequence: TGTGCCAGCAGCCGGAGCTCTGGGGCCAACGTCCTGACTTTC. The J gene is TRBJ2-6, the V gene TRBV3-1 (or the pseudogene TRBV3-2); D is uncertain. This CDR3 comprises 14 residues. In germline, CDR1 is LGHDT, CDR2 YNNKEL (reference sequence). V gave up 4 bases and J gave up 0 bases, with 4 bases separating them.

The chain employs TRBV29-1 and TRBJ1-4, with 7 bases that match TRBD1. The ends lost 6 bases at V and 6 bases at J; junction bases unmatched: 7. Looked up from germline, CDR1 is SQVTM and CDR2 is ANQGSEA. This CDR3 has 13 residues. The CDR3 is CSVRQGSYEKLFF. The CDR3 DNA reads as TGCAGCGTCCGACAGGGATCTTATGAAAAACTGTTTTTT. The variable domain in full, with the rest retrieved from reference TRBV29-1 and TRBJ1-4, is SAVISQKPSRDICQRGTSLTIQCQVDSQVTMMFWYRQQPGQSLTLIATANQGSEATYESGFVIDKFPISRPNLTFSTLTVSNMSPEDSSIYLCSVRQGSYEKLFFGSGTQLSVL.

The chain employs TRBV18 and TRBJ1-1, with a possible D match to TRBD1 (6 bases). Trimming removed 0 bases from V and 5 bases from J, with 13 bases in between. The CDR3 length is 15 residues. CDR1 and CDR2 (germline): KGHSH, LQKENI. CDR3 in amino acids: CASSPPSGAGTEAFF. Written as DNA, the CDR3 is TGTGCCAGCTCACCACCGTCAGGGGCCGGTACTGAAGCTTTCTTT. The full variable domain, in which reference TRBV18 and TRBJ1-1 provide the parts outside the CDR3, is NAGVMQNPRHLVRRRGQEARLRCSPMKGHSHVYWYRQLPEEGLKFMVYLQKENIIDESGMPKERFSAEFPKEGPSILRIQQVVRGDSAAYFCASSPPSGAGTEAFFGQGTRLTVV.

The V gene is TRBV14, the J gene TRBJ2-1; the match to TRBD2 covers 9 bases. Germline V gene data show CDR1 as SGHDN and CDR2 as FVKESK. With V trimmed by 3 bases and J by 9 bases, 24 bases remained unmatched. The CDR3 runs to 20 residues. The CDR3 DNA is TGTGCCAGCAGCCATTCACCCTCCTCCTTTGCGGGAGGGCCGGGGGGTGAGCAGTTCTTC. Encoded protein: CASSHSPSSFAGGPGGEQFF.

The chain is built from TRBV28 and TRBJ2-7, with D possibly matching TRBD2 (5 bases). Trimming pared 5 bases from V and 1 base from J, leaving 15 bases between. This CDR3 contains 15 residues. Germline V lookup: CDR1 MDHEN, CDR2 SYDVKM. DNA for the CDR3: TGTGCCAGCAGTCCTCGAGGGCAGGATTCCTACGAGCAGTACTTC. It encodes CASSPRGQDSYEQYF.

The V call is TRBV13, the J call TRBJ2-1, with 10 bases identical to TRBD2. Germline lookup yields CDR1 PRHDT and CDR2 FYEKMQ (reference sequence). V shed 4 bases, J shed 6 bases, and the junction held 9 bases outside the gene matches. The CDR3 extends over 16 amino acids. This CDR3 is CASSSKAGGPGNEQFF. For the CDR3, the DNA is TGTGCCAGCAGCTCCAAAGCGGGAGGGCCAGGCAATGAGCAGTTCTTC.

The CDR3 reads CASSLRGQGNEQFF. The DNA of the CDR3 is TGTGCCAGCAGCTTACGGGGACAGGGGAATGAGCAGTTCTTC. V gene TRBV7-3 combines with J gene TRBJ2-1; 10 positions match TRBD1. The CDR3 is 14 amino acids. Per the germline V gene, CDR1 is SGHTA and CDR2 is FQGTGA. V was clipped by 2 bases and J by 7 bases; unmatched bases: 2.

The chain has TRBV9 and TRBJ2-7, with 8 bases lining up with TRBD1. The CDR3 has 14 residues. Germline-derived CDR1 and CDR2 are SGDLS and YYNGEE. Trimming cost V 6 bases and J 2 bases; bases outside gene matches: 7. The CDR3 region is CASTPGTGAYEQYF. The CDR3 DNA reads TGTGCCAGCACCCCCGGGACAGGCGCCTACGAGCAGTACTTC.

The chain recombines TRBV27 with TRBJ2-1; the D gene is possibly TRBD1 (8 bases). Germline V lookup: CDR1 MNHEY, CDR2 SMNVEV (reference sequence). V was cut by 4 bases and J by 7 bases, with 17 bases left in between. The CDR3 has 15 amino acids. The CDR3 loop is CASSYPTGEGNEQFF. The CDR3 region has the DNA TGTGCCAGCAGTTACCCGACAGGGGAGGGTAATGAGCAGTTCTTC.

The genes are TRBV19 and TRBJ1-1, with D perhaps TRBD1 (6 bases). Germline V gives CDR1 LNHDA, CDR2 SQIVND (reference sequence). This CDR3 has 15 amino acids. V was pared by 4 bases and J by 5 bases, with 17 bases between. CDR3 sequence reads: CASSTTRGSNTEAFF. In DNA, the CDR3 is TGTGCCAGTAGTACGACCAGGGGATCCAATACTGAAGCTTTCTTT.

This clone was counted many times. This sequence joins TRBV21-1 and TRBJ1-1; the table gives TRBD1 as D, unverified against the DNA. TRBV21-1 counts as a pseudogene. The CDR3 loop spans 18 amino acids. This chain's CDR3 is CASSKDRGDRGRSTEAFF. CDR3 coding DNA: TGTGCCAGCAGCAAAGATAGGGGGGACAGGGGGCGATCCACTGAAGCTTTCTTT.

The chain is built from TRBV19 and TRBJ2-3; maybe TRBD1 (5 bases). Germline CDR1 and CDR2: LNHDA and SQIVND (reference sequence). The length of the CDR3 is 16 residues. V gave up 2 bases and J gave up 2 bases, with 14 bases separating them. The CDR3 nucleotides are TGTGCCAGTAGTATACGCGCAGGGCGCAACACAGATACGCAGTATTTT. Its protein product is CASSIRAGRNTDTQYF.

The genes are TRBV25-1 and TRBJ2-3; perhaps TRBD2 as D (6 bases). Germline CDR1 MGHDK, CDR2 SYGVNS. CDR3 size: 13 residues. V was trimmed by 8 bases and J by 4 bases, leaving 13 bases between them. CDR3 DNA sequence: TGTGCCAGCTCTCGGGGGAGTGCAGATACGCAGTATTTT. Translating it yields CASSRGSADTQYF.

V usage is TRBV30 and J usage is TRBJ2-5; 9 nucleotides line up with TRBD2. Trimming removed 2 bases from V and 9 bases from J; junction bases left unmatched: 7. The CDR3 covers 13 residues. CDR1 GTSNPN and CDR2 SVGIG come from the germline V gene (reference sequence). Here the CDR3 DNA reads TGTGCCTGGAGTAGACTAGCGGTACAGTCCCAGTACTTC. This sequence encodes CAWSRLAVQSQYF. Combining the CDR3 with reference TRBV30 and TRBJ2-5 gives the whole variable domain SQTIHQWPATLVQPVGSPLSLECTVEGTSNPNLYWYRQAAGRGLQLLFYSVGIGQISSEVPQNLSASRPQDRQFILSSKKLLLSDSGFYLCAWSRLAVQSQYFGPGTRLLVL.

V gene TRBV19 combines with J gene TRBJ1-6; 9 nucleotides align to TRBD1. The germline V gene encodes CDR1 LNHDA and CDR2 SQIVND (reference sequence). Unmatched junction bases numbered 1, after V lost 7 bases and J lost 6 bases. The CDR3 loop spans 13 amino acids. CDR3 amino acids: CASMDRGNSPLHF. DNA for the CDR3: TGTGCCAGTATGGACAGGGGTAATTCACCCCTCCACTTT. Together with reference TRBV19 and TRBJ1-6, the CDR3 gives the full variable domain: DGGITQSPKYLFRKEGQNVTLSCEQNLNHDAMYWYRQDPGQGLRLIYYSQIVNDFQKGDIAEGYSVSREKKESFPLTVTSAQKNPTAFYLCASMDRGNSPLHFGNGTRLTVT.